This T cell receptor beta chain was recovered during a study of preoperative IRX-2 immunotherapy in early breast cancer. Assay: immunoSEQ multiplex PCR; the TCRdb copy retains only in-frame clones and omits some. The sample includes more than 10,000 clones, roughly 93% of them seen just once. The treatment was: preoperative locoregional IRX-2 cytokine immunotherapy. Losses at the gene ends were 6 bases for V and 8 bases for J; bases not matched to a gene: 18. There are 17 residues in the CDR3. Germline V gene data show CDR1 as MNHEY and CDR2 as SMNVEV (reference sequence). The sample was gathered from a patient treated with IRX-2 immunotherapy. The rearrangement links TRBV27 to TRBJ2-1; TRBD2 aligns across 8 bases. This sequence originates from a human donor with breast cancer. The CDR3 DNA reads as TGTGCCAGCAGCCCCGAAGCCGACGGGGGGGCCTTTGATGAGCAGTTCTTC. As protein: CASSPEADGGAFDEQFF.